These 14 T cell receptor beta chains share one sample of origin, sequenced in a study of blood T cell repertoires in COVID-19. This table comes from immunoSEQ multiplex PCR, and its TCRdb copy is limited to in-frame clones, with some not included. This repertoire shows approximately 210,000 clones, around nine tenths found once; its top ten account for roughly 7.2%. The sample comprised PBMCs or T cells enriched from blood (not recorded which). Receptor source: a man aged 25 to 40 in a cohort exposed to, infected with or recovered from COVID-19 (not recorded which).

The V call is TRBV27, the J call TRBJ2-7; 8 bases align to TRBD2. CDR3 size: 13 residues. V lost 8 bases and J lost 3; bases outside the gene matches: 6. The germline gives CDR1 MNHEY, CDR2 SMNVEV (reference sequence). The CDR3 nucleotides are TGTGCCAGCTCGATAGCGGGAAACTACGAGCAGTACTTC. Protein sequence: CASSIAGNYEQYF.

The chain links TRBV29-1 to TRBJ2-3, with D maybe TRBD2 (6 bases). V lost 3 bases and J 5 bases, leaving 15 bases between the germline ends. This CDR3 region has 14 residues. Germline V gene sequence: CDR1 SQVTM, CDR2 ANQGSEA. CDR3 amino acids: CSVDSTSFRDTQYF. As DNA, the CDR3 is TGCAGCGTTGACTCGACTAGTTTTAGAGATACGCAGTATTTT.

The chain links TRBV11-1 to TRBJ2-3; D unclear. V lost 1 base and J 3 bases, leaving 8 bases between the germline ends. CDR3 size: 14 residues. Germline assignment: CDR1 SGHAT and CDR2 FQDESV (reference sequence). The chain's CDR3 is CASSLVPGTDTQYF. The CDR3, as DNA: TGTGCCAGCAGCTTAGTCCCCGGGACAGATACGCAGTATTTT.

The chain has TRBV4-1 and TRBJ2-2; 9 bases fit TRBD2. With 4 bases clipped from V and 5 bases from J, the junction kept 11 bases outside the gene matches. The CDR3 consists of 17 residues. Looked up from germline, CDR1 is MGHRA and CDR2 is YSYEKL. CDR3 amino acids: CASSPRSGLAGTGELFF. The CDR3 bases are TGCGCCAGCAGCCCCCGAAGTGGCCTAGCGGGAACCGGGGAGCTGTTTTTT.

The chain uses TRBV7-9 and TRBJ2-1; 14 nucleotides agree with TRBD2. V shed 4 bases, J shed 7 bases, and the junction held 12 bases outside the gene matches. This CDR3 region has 18 residues. Germline lookup yields CDR1 SEHNR and CDR2 FQNEAQ (reference sequence). This CDR3 reads CASSSPNLGTSGRNEQFF. Here the CDR3 DNA reads TGTGCCAGCAGCTCCCCGAACCTCGGGACTAGCGGGAGAAATGAGCAGTTCTTC.

The rearrangement uses TRBV6-4 and TRBJ2-1; 11 bases fit TRBD2. CDR1 and CDR2 from the germline V gene are MRHNA and SNTAGT. The CDR3 consists of 14 residues. The trim removed 5 bases at V and 9 bases at J, leaving 6 bases unmatched. CDR3 region: CASSLLAGVGEQFF. CDR3 nucleotides: TGTGCCAGCAGTCTACTAGCGGGAGTTGGTGAGCAGTTCTTC.

The V gene is TRBV28, the J gene TRBJ1-3; D unresolved. Germline V lookup: CDR1 MDHEN, CDR2 SYDVKM. Trimming shortened V by 6 bases and J by 0 bases, and 18 bases separated the two germline ends. This CDR3 has 17 amino acids. The chain's CDR3 is CASSLISIARSGNTIYF. The CDR3 region has the DNA TGTGCCAGCAGCCTCATCTCGATAGCTCGCTCTGGAAACACCATATATTTT.

V usage is TRBV15 and J usage is TRBJ1-5, with D unclear. CDR1 and CDR2 from the germline V gene are LNHNV and YYDKDF (reference sequence). CDR3 size: 17 residues. V shed 5 bases and J shed 5 bases, with 22 bases lying between them. CDR3 sequence reads: CATSLPGWSLVDQPQHF. In DNA form, the CDR3 reads TGTGCCACCAGCCTTCCGGGTTGGAGTCTCGTGGATCAGCCCCAGCATTTT.

V usage is TRBV2 and J usage is TRBJ1-2, with D possibly being TRBD1 (6 bases). Germline lookup yields CDR1 SNHLY and CDR2 FYNNEI. The V and J ends lost 8 bases and 8 bases respectively, with 12 bases between them. The CDR3 totals 11 residues. The CDR3 DNA reads as TGTGCCAGCGGGACACCCCTGGGCTACACCTTC. Translated: CASGTPLGYTF.

This chain links TRBV6-5 with TRBJ2-2, with 11 nucleotides matching TRBD1. Germline values: CDR1 MNHEY, CDR2 SVGAGI. V lost 6 bases, J lost 6 bases, and 6 bases stayed unmatched. The CDR3 length is 15 residues. CDR3 coding DNA: TGTGCCAGCAGAAAGGACAGGGGGCGGTCCGGGGAGCTGTTTTTT. As protein: CASRKDRGRSGELFF.

This chain joins TRBV29-1 and TRBJ2-1, with D hard to call. Germline assignment: CDR1 SQVTM and CDR2 ANQGSEA. The CDR3 consists of 15 residues. V dropped 1 base and J dropped 0 bases, with 10 bases sitting between them. The CDR3 coding sequence is TGCAGCGTTGAAGCCCCCACGGGCTCCTACAATGAGCAGTTCTTC. Translating it yields CSVEAPTGSYNEQFF.

The genes are TRBV6-5 and TRBJ2-2; TRBD1 is a possible D gene (6 bases). The CDR3 is made up of 12 amino acids. V lost 7 bases to trimming and J lost 3 bases, with 6 bases between them. Germline V gene lookup returns CDR1 MNHEY and CDR2 SVGAGI. CDR3 protein: CASTGDTGELFF. In DNA form, the CDR3 reads TGTGCCAGCACAGGGGACACCGGGGAGCTGTTTTTT.

J is TRBJ2-1 and V is TRBV9, with D possibly being TRBD2 (6 bases). The CDR3 contains 16 residues. V was pared by 3 bases and J by 10 bases, with 23 bases between. The germline V gene encodes CDR1 SGDLS and CDR2 YYNGEE. The CDR3, as DNA: TGTGCCAGCAGCGACCTGCGGAGCGCGGGGAGACTGGAGCAGTTCTTC. This sequence encodes CASSDLRSAGRLEQFF.

The chain is built from TRBV24-1 and TRBJ2-1, with 7 positions matching TRBD1. Germline V lookup: CDR1 KGHDR, CDR2 SFDVKD. J lost 4 bases, V lost 4 bases, and 9 bases had no gene match. CDR3 length: 16 amino acids. DNA of the CDR3: TGTGCCACCAGTGACCCGACCGGGACAGCTTACAATGAGCAGTTCTTC. It yields the protein CATSDPTGTAYNEQFF.